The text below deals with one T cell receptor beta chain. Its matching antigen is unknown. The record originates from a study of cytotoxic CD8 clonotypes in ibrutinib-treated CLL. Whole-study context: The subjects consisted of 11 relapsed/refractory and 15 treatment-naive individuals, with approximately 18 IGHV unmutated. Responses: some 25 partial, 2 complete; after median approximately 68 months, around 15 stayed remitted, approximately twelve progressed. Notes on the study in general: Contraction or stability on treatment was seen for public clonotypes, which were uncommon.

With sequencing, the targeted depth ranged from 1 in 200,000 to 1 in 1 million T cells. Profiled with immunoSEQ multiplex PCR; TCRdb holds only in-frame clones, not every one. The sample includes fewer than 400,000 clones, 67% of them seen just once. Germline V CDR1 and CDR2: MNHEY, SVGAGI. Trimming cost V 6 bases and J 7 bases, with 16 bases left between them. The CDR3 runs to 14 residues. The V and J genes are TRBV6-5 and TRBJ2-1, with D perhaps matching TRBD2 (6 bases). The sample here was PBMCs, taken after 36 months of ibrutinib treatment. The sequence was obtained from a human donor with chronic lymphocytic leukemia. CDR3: CASRRGGPLNEQFF. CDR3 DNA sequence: TGTGCCAGCAGACGGGGAGGCCCCCTGAATGAGCAGTTCTTC.